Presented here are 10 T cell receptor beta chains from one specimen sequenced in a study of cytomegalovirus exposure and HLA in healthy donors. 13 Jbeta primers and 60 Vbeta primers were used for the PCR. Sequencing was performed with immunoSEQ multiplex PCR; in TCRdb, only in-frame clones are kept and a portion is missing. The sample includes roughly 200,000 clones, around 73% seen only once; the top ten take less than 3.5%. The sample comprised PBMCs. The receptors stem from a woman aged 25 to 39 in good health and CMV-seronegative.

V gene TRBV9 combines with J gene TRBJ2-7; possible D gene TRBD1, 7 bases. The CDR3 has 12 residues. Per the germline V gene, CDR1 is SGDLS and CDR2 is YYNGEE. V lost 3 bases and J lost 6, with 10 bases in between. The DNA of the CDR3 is TGTGCCAGCAGCGAGCAGGGGGGCGAGCAGTACTTC. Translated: CASSEQGGEQYF.

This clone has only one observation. CDR3 bases: TGTGCCTGGAGTGTTGAGGGGCGGGGGATTATCGATACGCAGTATTTT. This sequence encodes CAWSVEGRGIIDTQYF. The rearrangement links TRBV30 to TRBJ2-3; 7 bases map to TRBD2. CDR1 and CDR2 from the germline V gene are GTSNPN and SVGIG (reference sequence). CDR3 length: 16 amino acids. The V and J ends lost 0 bases and 6 bases, in that order; junction bases with no gene match: 12.

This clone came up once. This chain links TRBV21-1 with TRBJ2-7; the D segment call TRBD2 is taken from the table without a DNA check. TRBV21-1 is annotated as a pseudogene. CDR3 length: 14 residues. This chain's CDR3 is CASSGECLIYEQYF. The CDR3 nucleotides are TGTGCCAGCAGCGGGGAGTGCCTAATCTACGAGCAGTACTTC.

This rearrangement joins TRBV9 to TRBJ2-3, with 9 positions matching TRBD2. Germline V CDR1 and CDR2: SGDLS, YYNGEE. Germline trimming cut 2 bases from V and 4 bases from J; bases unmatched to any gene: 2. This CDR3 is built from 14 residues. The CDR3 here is CASSVGTSPDTQYF. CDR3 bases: TGTGCCAGCAGCGTGGGGACTAGCCCAGATACGCAGTATTTT.

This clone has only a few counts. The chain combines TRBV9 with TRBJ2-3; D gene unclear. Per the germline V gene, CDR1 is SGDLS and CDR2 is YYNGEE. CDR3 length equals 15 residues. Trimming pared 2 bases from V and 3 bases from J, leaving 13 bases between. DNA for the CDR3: TGTGCCAGCAGCGTCATGGCGGTCGTTACAGATACGCAGTATTTT. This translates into CASSVMAVVTDTQYF. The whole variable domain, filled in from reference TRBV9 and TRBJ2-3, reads DSGVTQTPKHLITATGQRVTLRCSPRSGDLSVYWYQQSLDQGLQFLIQYYNGEERAKGNILERFSAQQFPDLHSELNLSSLELGDSALYFCASSVMAVVTDTQYFGPGTRLTVL.

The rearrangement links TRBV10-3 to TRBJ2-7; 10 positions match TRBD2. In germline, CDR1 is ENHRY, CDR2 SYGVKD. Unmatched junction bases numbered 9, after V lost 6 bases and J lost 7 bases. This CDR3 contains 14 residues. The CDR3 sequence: CAISTPGLAKEQYF. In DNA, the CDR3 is TGTGCCATCAGCACACCGGGACTAGCGAAAGAGCAGTACTTC.

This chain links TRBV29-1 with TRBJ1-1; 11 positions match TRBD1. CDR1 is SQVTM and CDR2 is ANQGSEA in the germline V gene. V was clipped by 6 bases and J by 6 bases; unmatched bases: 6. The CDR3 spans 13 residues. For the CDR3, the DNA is TGCAGCGTCCCCGGACAGGGGGCGGCTGAAGCTTTCTTT. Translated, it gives CSVPGQGAAEAFF.

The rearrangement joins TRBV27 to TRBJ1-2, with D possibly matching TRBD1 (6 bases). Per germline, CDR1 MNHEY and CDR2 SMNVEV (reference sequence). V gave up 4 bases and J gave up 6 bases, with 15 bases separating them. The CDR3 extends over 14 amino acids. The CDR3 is CASSYTGGRDGYTF. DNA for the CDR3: TGTGCCAGCAGTTACACGGGGGGCCGAGATGGCTACACCTTC.

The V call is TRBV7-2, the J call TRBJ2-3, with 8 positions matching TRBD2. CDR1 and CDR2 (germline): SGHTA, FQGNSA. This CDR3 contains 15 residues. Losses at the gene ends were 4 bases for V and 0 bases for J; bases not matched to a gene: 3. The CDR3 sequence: CASSYSGVSTDTQYF. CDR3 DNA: TGTGCCAGCAGCTATAGCGGGGTCAGCACAGATACGCAGTATTTT.

CDR3 region: CASSPPIIGGEQQYF. The CDR3 DNA sequence: TGTGCCAGCTCACCACCAATTATCGGGGGTGAACAGCAGTACTTC. The gene calls are TRBV18 and TRBJ2-7, with a weak D call TRBD2 (6 bases). CDR3 length: 15 amino acids. V was cut by 0 bases and J by 8 bases, with 17 bases left in between. Germline lookup yields CDR1 KGHSH and CDR2 LQKENI.